A selection of T cell receptor beta chains follows, all from one sample in a study of blood T cell repertoires in COVID-19. Clones were read by immunoSEQ multiplex PCR, and TCRdb kept only the in-frame ones, dropping some. This sample has about 100,000 clones; about 88% occur once, and the top ten carry around 2.9%. The material sequenced was peripheral blood. Receptors were obtained from a man in his fifties with active or convalescent COVID-19. The CDR3 runs from the conserved cysteine through the conserved F or W. D genes are given only for firm matches. Rows may omit the clone size; those that give it use once, few, many or a size class.

V gene	clone size	D gene	J gene	CDR3 DNA	CDR3 protein
TRBV6-4	-	-	TRBJ2-1	TGTGCCAGCAGTGAATCGGGGCGGGGGCCGTACAATGAGCAGTTCTTC	CASSESGRGPYNEQFF
TRBV30	-	-	TRBJ1-5	TGTGCCTGGAGTGTACGGTTGGACAGCTATAGCAATCAGCCCCAGCATTTT	CAWSVRLDSYSNQPQHF
TRBV28	-	-	TRBJ1-2	TGTGCCAGCACCCAAGGCGGAATCGACTATGGCTACACCTTC	CASTQGGIDYGYTF
TRBV5-1	-	-	TRBJ2-3	TGCGCCAGCAGCTTGGTATTAGCGAACACAGATACGCAGTATTTT	CASSLVLANTDTQYF
TRBV24-1	-	-	TRBJ1-1	TGTGCCACCAGTGACCTCACAGAGAACACTGAAGCTTTCTTT	CATSDLTENTEAFF
TRBV20-1	-	TRBD1	TRBJ2-1	TGCAGTGCAACCCCCAGGGGGTTACAGTTCTTC	CSATPRGLQFF
TRBV24-1	-	-	TRBJ2-5	TGTGCCACCAGTGATCCCCGGGGTGCGGAGACCCAGTACTTC	CATSDPRGAETQYF
TRBV6-6	few	-	TRBJ1-1	TGTGCCAGCAGTTACTCAGAGGGGAACACTGAAGCTTTCTTT	CASSYSEGNTEAFF
TRBV29-1	-	TRBD1	TRBJ1-2	TGCAGCGATAACAGGGGGTCAAAGGGCTACACCTTC	CSDNRGSKGYTF
TRBV4-2	-	TRBD1	TRBJ2-5	TGTGCCAGCAGCCTTCCACAGGGGGCAGTAGAGACCCAGTACTTC	CASSLPQGAVETQYF
TRBV7-9	-	TRBD2	TRBJ2-7	TGTGCCAGCAGCTTACGCGGGGGGGACTCCTACGAGCAGTACTTC	CASSLRGGDSYEQYF
TRBV27	-	-	TRBJ2-5	TGTGCCAGCAGTACCAGACAGGCCCGCCAAGAGACCCAGTACTTC	CASSTRQARQETQYF
TRBV28	-	TRBD2	TRBJ2-7	TGTGCCAGCAGTTCGGGACTAGCGGGGGGGAAGGAGCAGTACTTC	CASSSGLAGGKEQYF
TRBV12-3/TRBV12-4	-	-	TRBJ1-6	TGTGCCAGCAGTTTGGACAGTGATTCACCCCTCCACTTT	CASSLDSDSPLHF
TRBV19	-	TRBD1	TRBJ2-5	TGTGCCAGTAGTCCCAACCCGGGACAGGTGCCATGGACCCAGTACTTC	CASSPNPGQVPWTQYF
TRBV6-5	-	-	TRBJ1-5	TGTGCCAGCCGAGAGGAGGGAAGCAATCAGCCCCAGCATTTT	CASREEGSNQPQHF
TRBV7-9	once	-	TRBJ1-5	TGTGCCAGCAGCTTGAGTAGCAATCAGCCCCAGCATTTT	CASSLSSNQPQHF
TRBV7-2	-	TRBD2	TRBJ2-3	TGTGCCAGCAGCAGAACTAGCGGGGGGGCAGATACGCAGTATTTT	CASSRTSGGADTQYF
TRBV4-1	-	-	TRBJ1-5	TGCGCCAGCAGCCAAGCTGGGACTCAACATCAGCCCCAGCATTTT	CASSQAGTQHQPQHF
TRBV6-2/TRBV6-3	-	-	TRBJ2-7	TGTGCCAGCAGTTACTACCCCCCCGGGACACTTTACGAGCAGTACTTC	CASSYYPPGTLYEQYF
TRBV14	-	-	TRBJ2-5	TGTGCCAGCAGCCGCGGAGGGGTAAAGACCCAGTACTTC	CASSRGGVKTQYF
TRBV7-2	-	TRBD2	TRBJ2-7	TGTGCCAGCAGATGGACTAGCGGGGAATACGAGCAGTACTTC	CASRWTSGEYEQYF
TRBV27	-	TRBD2	TRBJ2-1	TGTGCCAGCAGTCCTCTAGCGGGAGTAGGAAGAAATGAGCAGTTCTTC	CASSPLAGVGRNEQFF
TRBV28	-	TRBD1	TRBJ1-1	TGTGCCAGCAGTTTAACCAGGGGGAGACAGGGAGCTTTCTTT	CASSLTRGRQGAFF
TRBV5-4	-	-	TRBJ1-3	TGTGCCAGCAGCTTATGGGGGACAGGAAACACCATATATTTT	CASSLWGTGNTIYF
TRBV14	-	-	TRBJ1-4	TGTGCCAGCAGCCACCAGGGAACTGAAAAACTGTTTTTT	CASSHQGTEKLFF
TRBV2	-	TRBD1	TRBJ1-6	TGTGCCAGCAGTGAAGCCTCGAGACAGGGTAATTCACCCCTCCACTTT	CASSEASRQGNSPLHF
TRBV18	-	-	TRBJ2-4	TGTGCCAGCTCACCACCGTCCTCAGGAAACATTCAGTACTTC	CASSPPSSGNIQYF
TRBV24-1	-	-	TRBJ2-1	TGTGCCACCAGTGCGGGCTCCTACAATGAGCAGTTCTTC	CATSAGSYNEQFF
TRBV6-5	-	TRBD2	TRBJ2-3	TGTGCCAGCAGTACTAGCGGGGGGACAGATACGCAGTATTTT	CASSTSGGTDTQYF
TRBV12-3/TRBV12-4	-	-	TRBJ1-1	TGTGCCAGCAGCACGGGGACTACTGAAGCTTTCTTT	CASSTGTTEAFF
TRBV5-1	-	TRBD1	TRBJ2-2	TGCGCCAGCAGGGTTCGACGGCAGGGGGCGCACACCGGGGAGCTGTTTTTT	CASRVRRQGAHTGELFF
TRBV3-1/TRBV3-2	-	TRBD1	TRBJ1-5	TGTGCCAGCAGCCCTCTTGACAGGGTGCGTCAGCCCCAGCATTTT	CASSPLDRVRQPQHF
TRBV9	-	-	TRBJ2-5	TGTGCCAGCAGCGTAGCCAGGGGCAGTGAAGAGACCCAGTACTTC	CASSVARGSEETQYF
TRBV10-3	-	TRBD1	TRBJ2-5	TGTGCCATCAGTGATTCGACAGGGGGAGAGACCCAGTACTTC	CAISDSTGGETQYF
TRBV6-1	-	-	TRBJ1-5	TGTGCCAGCAGTGGCCCGGGACTATCGACGGATAGCAATCAGCCCCAGCATTTT	CASSGPGLSTDSNQPQHF
TRBV2	-	-	TRBJ1-5	TGTGCCAGTGGGGGCAGGATCAGCAATCAGCCCCAGCATTTT	CASGGRISNQPQHF
TRBV24-1	-	-	TRBJ2-4	TGTGCCACCAGTGATTCGGCCAAAAACATTCAGTACTTC	CATSDSAKNIQYF
TRBV12-3/TRBV12-4	-	-	TRBJ2-1	TGTGCCAGCAGTTTCAGGGCTGAGCAGTTCTTC	CASSFRAEQFF
TRBV27	-	-	TRBJ2-1	TGTGCCAGCAGTTTAGGGAGGGGGAAGGATGAGCAGTTCTTC	CASSLGRGKDEQFF
TRBV20-1	-	TRBD1	TRBJ1-2	TGCAGTGCTAGTAGTGTGGCAGGGGGCTATGGCTACACCTTC	CSASSVAGGYGYTF
TRBV7-9	-	TRBD1	TRBJ2-7	TGTGCCAGCAGCTTCGGGACAGGGGGCGCCTACGAGCAGTACTTC	CASSFGTGGAYEQYF
TRBV4-2	-	TRBD2	TRBJ2-1	TGTGCCAGCAGCCCCAACGCGGGGGGGACTGAGCAGTTCTTC	CASSPNAGGTEQFF
TRBV28	-	-	TRBJ1-1	TGTGCCAGCACCTACACCGGGAAGAACACTGAAGCTTTCTTT	CASTYTGKNTEAFF
TRBV3-1/TRBV3-2	-	-	TRBJ1-1	TGTGCCAGCAGCCAAGGGGACAAGAACACTGAAGCTTTCTTT	CASSQGDKNTEAFF
TRBV6-1	-	-	TRBJ1-1	TGTGCCAGCAGTGAAGCGGAGCAGGGTAACACTGAAGCTTTCTTT	CASSEAEQGNTEAFF
TRBV2	-	-	TRBJ1-2	TGTGCCAGCAGTGAAGTGGGAGGAGGGGCGCGTGGCTACACCTTC	CASSEVGGGARGYTF
TRBV6-2/TRBV6-3	-	TRBD1	TRBJ1-2	TGTGCCAGCAGTGACGGAGACAGGGGAGGGAATGGCTACACCTTC	CASSDGDRGGNGYTF
TRBV5-6	-	-	TRBJ2-6	TGTGCCAGCAGCCCGACACTCTCTGGGGCCAACGTCCTGACTTTC	CASSPTLSGANVLTF
TRBV5-6	-	TRBD1	TRBJ1-2	TGTGCCAGCAGTCTTGGACAGGGCGGCTATGGCTACACCTTC	CASSLGQGGYGYTF
TRBV2	-	-	TRBJ2-4	TGTGCCAGCAGTTACGACTACCGAGACATTCAGTACTTC	CASSYDYRDIQYF
TRBV9	-	-	TRBJ1-3	TGTGCCAGCAGCGTAGCACAGGACCCCGGAAACACCATATATTTT	CASSVAQDPGNTIYF
TRBV6-2/TRBV6-3	once	-	TRBJ1-5	TGTGCCAGCAGTTACGCGGTCTATAATCAGCCCCAGCATTTT	CASSYAVYNQPQHF